This T cell receptor beta chain was sequenced for a study of T cells after yellow fever vaccination. At the level of the study: Low-cell-number fractions were prepared with SMART-Seq v4 Ultra Low Input. Study-wide points: Subsequent booster samples again held most clones from primary vaccination (roughly 95% CD4, roughly 88% CD8).

A single record per CDR3 protein comes from TCRdb applying MiXCR to the 5' RACE reads. The data contain around 340,000 distinct CDR3 sequences, roughly 9.4% of them singletons. There are a few counts of this clonotype. Antigen: not known. With 8 bases removed from V and 4 bases from J, the gap between germline ends came to 13 bases. Germline loops: CDR1 SGHRS, CDR2 YFSETQ. This CDR3 has 14 residues. This receptor was taken from a man aged 18 to 30 who received the YFV17D yellow fever vaccine. Sequenced material: PBMCs, taken on the day of the first yellow fever vaccination. The rearrangement joins TRBV5-1 to TRBJ2-6; the D gene is possibly TRBD2 (5 bases). CDR3: CASATTGGANVLTF. CDR3 nucleotide sequence: TGCGCCAGTGCCACAACGGGGGGGGCCAACGTCCTGACTTTC. Complete variable domain (other parts from reference TRBV5-1 and TRBJ2-6): KAGVTQTPRYLIKTRGQQVTLSCSPISGHRSVSWYQQTPGQGLQFLFEYFSETQRNKGNFPGRFSGRQFSNSRSEMNVSTLELGDSALYLCASATTGGANVLTFGAGSRLTVL.